The present T cell receptor (beta chain) was sequenced within a study of blood T cell repertoires in COVID-19. Across the whole study: From the United States, Italy and Spain came samples of acute and convalescent COVID-19. Nucleic acid was either cDNA or gDNA, and it came from T cells, B-cell-depleted T cells, or PBMCs.

In the original processing: Reference gene primer amplification gave nucleated cell count estimates. Here immunoSEQ multiplex PCR was the method, and the copy in TCRdb shows in-frame clones only, minus some. V and J calls and clone size are given by that table; D and trimming were obtained from the DNA. The table includes hundreds of thousands of clones, around 90% detected once. Trimming took off 10 bases at V and 0 bases at J, with 24 bases between the two ends. This CDR3 has 17 amino acids. Germline lookup yields CDR1 MNHEY and CDR2 SMNVEV (reference sequence). The J gene is TRBJ1-1, the V gene TRBV27; D not certain. The receptor's source is a woman under 30 who had recovered from COVID-19. The sequenced sample consisted of peripheral blood. Here the CDR3 DNA reads TGTGCCATAGGTGCTTATCCCACTATCAAAATGAACACTGAAGCTTTCTTT. Translation gives CAIGAYPTIKMNTEAFF.